These 6 T cell receptor beta chains originate from one sample sequenced in a study of T cell responses to AZD1222 COVID-19 vaccine (dated by TCRdb to 2020 to 2022). Libraries were constructed by the immunoSEQ multiplex PCR assay. Sourced from immuneACCESS, this table was stored by TCRdb with only in-frame sequences that have V and J called. A share of the clones is absent; for the studies checked, an unresolved V gene accounts for under half, and the remainder has no known explanation. The table for this sample lists roughly 150,000 clones; roughly 88% of them were counted only once. The top ten constitute approximately 6.2% of the sample. Interpreted using the paper, the time point label stands for: about 28 days (+/-7) after the second vaccine dose. The specimen comprised peripheral blood, sampled 28 days after the second AZD1222 dose. The receptor source for this set is an adult who received the AZD1222 COVID-19 vaccine.

The table lists this clone with a count of one. The rearrangement uses TRBV28 and TRBJ2-7; 10 bases are a match to TRBD1. CDR1 and CDR2 (germline): MDHEN, SYDVKM. V gave up 5 bases and J gave up 4 bases; unmatched junction bases: 5. The CDR3 runs to 14 residues. CDR3 amino acids: CASSIGTGVYEQYF. The CDR3 DNA reads as TGTGCCAGCAGTATCGGGACAGGGGTGTACGAGCAGTACTTC.

The J gene is TRBJ2-7, the V gene TRBV9, with 7 bases fitting TRBD1. Germline loops: CDR1 SGDLS, CDR2 YYNGEE. This CDR3 is built from 15 residues. The J segment lost 6 bases and the V segment lost 0 bases, leaving 9 bases of the junction unmatched. The CDR3 spells CASSVDPSRGSEQYF. The DNA of the CDR3 is TGTGCCAGCAGCGTAGATCCCTCCAGGGGGAGCGAGCAGTACTTC.

This sequence joins TRBV7-9 and TRBJ1-2; TRBD1 is a possible D gene (6 bases). Germline assignment: CDR1 SEHNR and CDR2 FQNEAQ (reference sequence). CDR3 size: 11 residues. V was clipped by 7 bases and J by 7 bases, with 10 bases between them. This CDR3 is CASTRQAGYTF. Here the CDR3 DNA reads TGTGCCAGCACCAGACAGGCTGGCTACACCTTC.

The genes are TRBV11-2 and TRBJ2-5; the D gene is possibly TRBD1 (5 bases). Between the trimmed V and J ends, which lost 1 base and 3 bases, there was a span of 9 bases. This CDR3 is built from 14 residues. The germline gives CDR1 SGHAT, CDR2 FQNNGV. CDR3 sequence (DNA): TGTGCCAGCAGCTTAGGGCAGGGAAAAGAGACCCAGTACTTC. The encoded protein is CASSLGQGKETQYF.

The chain carries TRBV19 and TRBJ1-1; D call uncertain. Between the trimmed V and J ends, which lost 3 bases and 0 bases, there was a span of 11 bases. The CDR3 loop spans 15 amino acids. CDR1 is LNHDA and CDR2 is SQIVND in the germline V gene (reference sequence). The DNA for the CDR3 is TGTGCCAGTAGTATCGATTCGGCCTTGAACACTGAAGCTTTCTTT. This encodes CASSIDSALNTEAFF.

CDR3 DNA: TGTGCCATCAGTGATTCGACGGGTAGTAATCAGCCCCAGCATTTT. Its protein product is CAISDSTGSNQPQHF. The chain employs TRBV10-3 and TRBJ1-5; D gene ambiguous. Germline V gene sequence: CDR1 ENHRY, CDR2 SYGVKD. The V end was cut by 3 bases, the J end by 4 bases, with 13 bases between. This CDR3 comprises 15 residues.